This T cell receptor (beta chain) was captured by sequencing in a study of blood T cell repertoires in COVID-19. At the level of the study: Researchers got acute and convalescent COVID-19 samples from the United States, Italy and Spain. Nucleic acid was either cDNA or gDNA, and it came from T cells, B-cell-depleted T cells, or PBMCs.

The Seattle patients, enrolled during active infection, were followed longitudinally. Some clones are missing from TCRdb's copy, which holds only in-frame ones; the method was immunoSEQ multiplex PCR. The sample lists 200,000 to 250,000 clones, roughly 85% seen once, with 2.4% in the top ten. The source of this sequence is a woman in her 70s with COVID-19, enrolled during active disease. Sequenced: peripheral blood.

This CDR3 reads CASSFPSGNYGYTF. The CDR3 DNA sequence: TGTGCCAGCAGCTTCCCATCGGGTAACTATGGCTACACCTTC. The genes are TRBV11-2 and TRBJ1-2; D remains unclear. Germline V lookup: CDR1 SGHAT, CDR2 FQNNGV. V lost 3 bases, J lost 1 base, and 9 bases lay in between. The CDR3 consists of 14 residues.